This entry concerns a single T cell receptor (beta chain). Its antigen is undetermined. Relative to the germline gene, one junction end is altered; a read error may explain this. PBMCs, at least 7 million per sample, were isolated. PCR was performed a second time for roughly 7 to 12 cycles using a sample-barcoded 5' primer and a J-beta primer mix. In TCRdb, the 5' RACE reads were re-called with MiXCR into one record per CDR3 protein. The profile shows roughly 800,000 distinct CDR3 sequences, approximately 25% of them singletons. The data originate from a study of blood T cells in healthy people across ages. The CDR3 runs 12 residues. Germline V lookup: CDR1 SEHNR, CDR2 FQNEAQ (reference sequence). General observations from the study: A strong correlation between TCR beta diversity and naive T cell percentage was seen.

The data also belong to a second study, concerning T cells of mothers and their children. In that study: Across the analysis, no persistent microchimeric T cell clones were detected.

The chain couples TRBV7-9 to TRBJ1-6; the match to TRBD1 covers 7 bases. Sequencing was carried out using blood. The receptor's source is a boy aged 10-17 years in good health. CDR3: CASSSTTGDPFF. The DNA of the CDR3 is TGTGCCAGCAGCTCTACAACAGGGGACCCATTCTTT.